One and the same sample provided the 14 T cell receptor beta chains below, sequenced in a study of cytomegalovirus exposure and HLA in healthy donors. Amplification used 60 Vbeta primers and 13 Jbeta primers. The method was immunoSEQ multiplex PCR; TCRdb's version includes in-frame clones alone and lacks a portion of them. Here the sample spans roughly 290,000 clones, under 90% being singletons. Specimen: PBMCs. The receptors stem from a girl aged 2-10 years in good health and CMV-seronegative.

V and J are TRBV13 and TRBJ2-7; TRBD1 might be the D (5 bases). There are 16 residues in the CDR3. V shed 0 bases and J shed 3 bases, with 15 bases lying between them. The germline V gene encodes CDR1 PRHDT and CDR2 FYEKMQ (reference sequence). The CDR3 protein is CASSLGLRWQGYEQYF. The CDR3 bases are TGTGCCAGCAGCTTAGGCCTAAGGTGGCAGGGCTACGAGCAGTACTTC.

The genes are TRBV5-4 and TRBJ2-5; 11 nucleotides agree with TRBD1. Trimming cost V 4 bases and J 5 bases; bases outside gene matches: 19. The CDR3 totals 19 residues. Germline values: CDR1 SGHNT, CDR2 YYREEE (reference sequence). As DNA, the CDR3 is TGTGCCAGCAGCCCCCGTCGGGACAGGGGGGACCAACCGTGGGAGACCCAGTACTTC. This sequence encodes CASSPRRDRGDQPWETQYF.

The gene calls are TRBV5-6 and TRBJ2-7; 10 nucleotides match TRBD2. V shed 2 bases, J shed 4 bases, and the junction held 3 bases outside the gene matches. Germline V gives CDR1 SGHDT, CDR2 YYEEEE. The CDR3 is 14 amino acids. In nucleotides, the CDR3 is TGTGCCAGCAGCTTAGCGGGAGGGGTTTACGAGCAGTACTTC. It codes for CASSLAGGVYEQYF.

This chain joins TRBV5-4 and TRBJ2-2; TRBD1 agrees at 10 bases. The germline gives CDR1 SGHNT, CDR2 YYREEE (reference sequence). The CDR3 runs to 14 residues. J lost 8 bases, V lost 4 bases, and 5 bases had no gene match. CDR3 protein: CASSRDRGLGELFF. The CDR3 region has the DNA TGTGCCAGCAGCCGGGACAGGGGATTGGGGGAGCTGTTTTTT.

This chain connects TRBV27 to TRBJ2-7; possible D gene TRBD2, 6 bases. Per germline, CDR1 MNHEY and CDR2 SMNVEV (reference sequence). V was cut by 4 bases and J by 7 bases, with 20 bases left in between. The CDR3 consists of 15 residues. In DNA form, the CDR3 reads TGTGCCAGCAGTTGGGAGGAGACCACCACCGGGGAGCAGTACTTC. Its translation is CASSWEETTTGEQYF.

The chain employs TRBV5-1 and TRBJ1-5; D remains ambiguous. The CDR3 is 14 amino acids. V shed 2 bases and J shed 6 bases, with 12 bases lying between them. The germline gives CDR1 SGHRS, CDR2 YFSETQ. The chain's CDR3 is CASSLSGEGQPQHF. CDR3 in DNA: TGCGCCAGCAGCTTAAGCGGGGAGGGTCAGCCCCAGCATTTT.

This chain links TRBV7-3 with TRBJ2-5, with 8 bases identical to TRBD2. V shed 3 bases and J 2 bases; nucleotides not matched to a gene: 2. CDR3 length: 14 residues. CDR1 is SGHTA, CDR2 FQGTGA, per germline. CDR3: CASSFSGAQETQYF. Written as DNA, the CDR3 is TGTGCCAGCAGCTTTAGCGGGGCTCAAGAGACCCAGTACTTC.

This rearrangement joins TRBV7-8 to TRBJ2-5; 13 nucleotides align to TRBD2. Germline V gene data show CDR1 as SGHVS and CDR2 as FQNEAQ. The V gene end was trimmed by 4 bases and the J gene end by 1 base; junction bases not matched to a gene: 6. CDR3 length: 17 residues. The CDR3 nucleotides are TGTGCCAGCAGCTCGCTACGACTAGCGGGGGGCCAAGAGACCCAGTACTTC. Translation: CASSSLRLAGGQETQYF.

CDR3 protein: CASSKIRGTGGEYRESTNEKLFF. The CDR3, as DNA: TGTGCCAGCAGCAAAATCAGAGGGACAGGGGGGGAATACAGGGAATCTACCAATGAAAAACTGTTTTTT. V usage is TRBV21-1 and J usage is TRBJ1-4; the table's D call of TRBD1 was not tested on the DNA. TRBV21-1 is described as a pseudogene. The CDR3 length is 23 residues.

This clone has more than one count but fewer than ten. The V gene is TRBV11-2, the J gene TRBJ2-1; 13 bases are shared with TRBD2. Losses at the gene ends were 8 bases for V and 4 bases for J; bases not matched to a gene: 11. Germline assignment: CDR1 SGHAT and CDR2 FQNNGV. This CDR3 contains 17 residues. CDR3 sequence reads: CASDNSGTSGIYNEQFF. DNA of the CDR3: TGTGCCAGCGACAACTCCGGGACTAGCGGGATATACAATGAGCAGTTCTTC.

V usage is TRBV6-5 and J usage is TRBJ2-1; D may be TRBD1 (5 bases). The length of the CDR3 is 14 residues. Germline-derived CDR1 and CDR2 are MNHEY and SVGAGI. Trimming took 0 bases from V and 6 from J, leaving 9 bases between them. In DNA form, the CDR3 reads TGTGCCAGCAGTTACTCTCCCAGGGCCAATGAGCAGTTCTTC. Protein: CASSYSPRANEQFF.

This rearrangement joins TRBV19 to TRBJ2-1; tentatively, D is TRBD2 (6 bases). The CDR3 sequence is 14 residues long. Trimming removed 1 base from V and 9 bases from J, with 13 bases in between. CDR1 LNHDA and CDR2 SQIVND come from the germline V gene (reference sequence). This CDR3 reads CASSIVPGLGEQFF. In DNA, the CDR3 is TGTGCCAGTAGTATAGTGCCGGGACTCGGTGAGCAGTTCTTC. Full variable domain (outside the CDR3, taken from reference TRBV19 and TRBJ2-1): DGGITQSPKYLFRKEGQNVTLSCEQNLNHDAMYWYRQDPGQGLRLIYYSQIVNDFQKGDIAEGYSVSREKKESFPLTVTSAQKNPTAFYLCASSIVPGLGEQFFGPGTRLTVL.

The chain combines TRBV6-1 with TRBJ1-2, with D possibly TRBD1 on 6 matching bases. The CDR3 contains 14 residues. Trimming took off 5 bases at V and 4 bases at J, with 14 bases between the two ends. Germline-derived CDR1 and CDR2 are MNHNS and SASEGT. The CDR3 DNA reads TGTGCCAGCAGTCCCGACAGGAGCTCCTATGGCTACACCTTC. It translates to CASSPDRSSYGYTF.

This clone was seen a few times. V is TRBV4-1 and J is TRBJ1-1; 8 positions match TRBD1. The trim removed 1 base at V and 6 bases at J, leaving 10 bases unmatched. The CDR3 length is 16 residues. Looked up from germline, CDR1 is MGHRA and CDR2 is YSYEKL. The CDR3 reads CASSQASGGIKSEAFF. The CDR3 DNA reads TGCGCCAGCAGCCAAGCATCAGGGGGCATCAAGTCTGAAGCTTTCTTT.